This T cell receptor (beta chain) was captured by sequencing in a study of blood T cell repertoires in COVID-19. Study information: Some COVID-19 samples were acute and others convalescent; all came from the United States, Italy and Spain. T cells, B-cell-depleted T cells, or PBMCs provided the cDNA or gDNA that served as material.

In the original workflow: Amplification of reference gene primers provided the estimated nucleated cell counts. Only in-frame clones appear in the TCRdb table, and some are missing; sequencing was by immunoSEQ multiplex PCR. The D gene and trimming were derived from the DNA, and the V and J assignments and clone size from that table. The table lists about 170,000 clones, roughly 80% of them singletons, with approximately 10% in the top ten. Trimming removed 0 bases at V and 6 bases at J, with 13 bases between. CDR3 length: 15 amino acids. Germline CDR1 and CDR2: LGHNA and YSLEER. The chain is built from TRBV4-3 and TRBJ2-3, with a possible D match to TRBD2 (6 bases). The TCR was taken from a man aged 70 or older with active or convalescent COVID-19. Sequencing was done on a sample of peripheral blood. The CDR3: CASSQDSTAGDTQYF. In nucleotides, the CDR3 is TGCGCCAGCAGCCAAGATTCGACCGCGGGGGATACGCAGTATTTT.